These T cell receptor beta chains were read from a single sample in a study of identical twins. TCRdb used MiXCR to reprocess the 5' RACE reads, holding one entry per CDR3 protein. The sample records around 960,000 distinct CDR3 sequences, more than 9% being singletons. The data also belong to a second study, concerning yellow fever vaccine responses in identical twins.

Sequenced input: PBMCs. The receptors here all came from a young woman in good health. Each CDR3 is given with its conserved first and last residue. The order of the fields is V gene, J gene, clone size, D gene, CDR3 DNA, CDR3 protein. A D gene is named only where the DNA matches it firmly. Rows may omit the clone size; those that give it use once, few, many or a size class.

TRBV11-2	TRBJ2-3	-	TRBD1	TGTGCCAGCAGCTTTTTTCAGGTTCGGGACAGGGGGCCGGATACGCAGTATTTT	CASSFFQVRDRGPDTQYF
TRBV11-2	TRBJ1-1	-	-	TGTGCCAGCAGACTACAGGGCACTGAAGCTTTCTTT	CASRLQGTEAFF
TRBV12-3/TRBV12-4	TRBJ1-4	many	-	TGTGCCAGCAGCTTCGTCGACAGACGGAGGGAAAAACTGTTTTTT	CASSFVDRRREKLFF
TRBV12-3/TRBV12-4	TRBJ2-2	-	-	TGTGCCAGCAGGGGGGCAGGGAGTTCAACCGGGGAGCTGTTTTTT	CASRGAGSSTGELFF
TRBV7-6	TRBJ2-3	many	-	TGTGCCAGCAGCTCCTCTGGAGGGTATACCCCAGATACGCAGTATTTT	CASSSSGGYTPDTQYF
TRBV29-1	TRBJ2-3	-	-	TGCAGCAAGGCCGATTTGGACTCTTGGTCGGGTACGCAGTATTTT	CSKADLDSWSGTQYF
TRBV7-2	TRBJ2-5	-	-	TGTGCCAGCAGCCCACGGCGACTGAGTACCCAAGAGACCCAGTACTTC	CASSPRRLSTQETQYF
TRBV12-3/TRBV12-4	TRBJ2-6	once	-	TGTGCCAGCAGTTTCGGGACTGGGGCCAACGTCCTGACTTTC	CASSFGTGANVLTF
TRBV5-1	TRBJ2-3	few	-	TGCGCCAGCAGCTACAGTAAAGCGCGGCGCACAGATACGCAGTATTTT	CASSYSKARRTDTQYF
TRBV6-1	TRBJ2-2	few	-	TGTGCCAGCAGGGACGGCACCGGGGAGCTGTTTTTT	CASRDGTGELFF
TRBV20-1	TRBJ2-1	-	TRBD2	TGCAGTGCCCGCCTAGCGGGGGATTACAATGAGCAGTTCTTC	CSARLAGDYNEQFF
TRBV20-1	TRBJ2-1	-	TRBD2	TGCAGTGCTGACGGGGGGTCGAGCTCCTACAATGAGCAGTTCTTC	CSADGGSSSYNEQFF
TRBV7-8	TRBJ2-2	few	TRBD1	TGTGCCAGCAGCTACCCCAGGGGGTTGAACACCGGGGAGCTGTTTTTT	CASSYPRGLNTGELFF
TRBV5-1	TRBJ1-2	many	TRBD1	TGCGCCAGCAGTTCGGGACAGCGCTATGGCTACACCTTC	CASSSGQRYGYTF
TRBV19	TRBJ2-1	few	-	TGTGCCAGTAGTACTGGGACACTCTTTGGGTCCTACAATGAGCAGTTCTTC	CASSTGTLFGSYNEQFF
TRBV9	TRBJ1-1	-	-	TGTGCCAGCAGCGGAACAGGGCCTGAAGCTTTCTTT	CASSGTGPEAFF
TRBV20-1	TRBJ2-5	-	-	TGCAGTGCTAGGACAGACCCAAAGACCCAGTACTTC	CSARTDPKTQYF
TRBV10-3	TRBJ2-7	few	TRBD1	TGTGCCAACCGACAGGGGATAACCTACGAGCAGTACTTC	CANRQGITYEQYF
TRBV20-1	TRBJ2-2	-	TRBD1	TGCAGTGCCCCGAAGACAAGAGACAGGGGGCGCGTTTCCGGGGAGCTGTTTTTT	CSAPKTRDRGRVSGELFF
TRBV27	TRBJ2-7	-	-	TGTGCCAGCACCGCCGGTGGGGCCAGGAGCTCCTACGAGCAGTACTTC	CASTAGGARSSYEQYF
TRBV14	TRBJ2-7	-	-	TGTGCCAGCAGCCGAGGGACCAATCGCGAGCAGTACTTC	CASSRGTNREQYF
TRBV28	TRBJ2-3	few	-	TGTGCCAGCAGTCCAATAGGACGGATATTCGGCACAGATACGCAGTATTTT	CASSPIGRIFGTDTQYF
TRBV6-1	TRBJ2-1	-	-	TGTGCCAGCAGTAATGGACTGGACTACAATGAGCAGTTCTTC	CASSNGLDYNEQFF
TRBV5-1	TRBJ2-3	-	-	TGCGCCAGCACCTCGGTGATGGATACGCAGTATTTT	CASTSVMDTQYF
TRBV9	TRBJ1-1	many	-	TGTGCCAGCAGCGTGGGGGGTGGTACAGCTGAAGCTTTCTTT	CASSVGGGTAEAFF
TRBV20-1	TRBJ2-1	many	-	TGCAGTGCTAGAGATCTGGGCATGGGTAACAATGAGCAGTTCTTC	CSARDLGMGNNEQFF
TRBV4-1	TRBJ2-3	-	TRBD2	TGCGCCAGCAGCCAAGATCCAGTCGGGCTAGCGGGGTCAGATACGCAGTATTTT	CASSQDPVGLAGSDTQYF
TRBV28	TRBJ2-7	-	TRBD2	TGTGCCAGCAGCTCGGGAGGCTCCCCCTCCTACGAGCAGTACTTC	CASSSGGSPSYEQYF
TRBV12-3/TRBV12-4	TRBJ1-3	few	-	TGTGCCAGCAGCCCTCTAGTCCGAGCTGGAAACACCATATATTTT	CASSPLVRAGNTIYF
TRBV19	TRBJ1-5	few	-	TGTGCCAGTACCGAACTGACAGGTTCCCAGCCCCAGCATTTT	CASTELTGSQPQHF
TRBV29-1	TRBJ1-1	few	-	TGCAGCGTTGAATTTGGGTACACTGAAGCTTTCTTT	CSVEFGYTEAFF
TRBV20-1	TRBJ2-5	few	TRBD2	TGCAGTGCTAGAGATTCTAGCGGGAGGGCGGGAGAGACCCAGTACTTC	CSARDSSGRAGETQYF
TRBV11-1	TRBJ2-3	-	-	TGTGCCAGCAGCTTAGAAGGGAATACGTACACAGATACGCAGTATTTT	CASSLEGNTYTDTQYF
TRBV20-1	TRBJ2-2	-	-	TGCAGTGCTTCGGGGACCTACACCGGGGAGCTGTTTTTT	CSASGTYTGELFF
TRBV20-1	TRBJ1-3	few	TRBD1	TGCAGTGCTAGACTTGGACAGGGTGGAAACACCATATATTTT	CSARLGQGGNTIYF
TRBV20-1	TRBJ2-3	few	TRBD2	TGCAGTGCTACTACTAGCGGGGGGGTAGATACGCAGTATTTT	CSATTSGGVDTQYF
TRBV5-1	TRBJ2-3	few	TRBD1	TGCGCCAGCAGCTTGGGATCAGGGGGCAGATCAGATACGCAGTATTTT	CASSLGSGGRSDTQYF
TRBV9	TRBJ2-7	few	-	TGTGCCAGCAGCGTAGGCCCAGGGGACTCCTACGAGCAGTACTTC	CASSVGPGDSYEQYF
TRBV12-3/TRBV12-4	TRBJ2-2	-	TRBD2	TGTGCCAGCAGTCCGACTAGCGGAGAAATCACCGGGGAGCTGTTTTTT	CASSPTSGEITGELFF
TRBV3-1	TRBJ2-3	-	TRBD2	TGTGCCAGCAGCCAAGACCCTAGCGGGGCCTACACAGATACGCAGTATTTT	CASSQDPSGAYTDTQYF
TRBV28	TRBJ2-1	many	TRBD2	TGTGCCAGCAGTTTAGCCGGGACTAGCGGGCACAATGAGCAGTTCTTC	CASSLAGTSGHNEQFF
TRBV3-1	TRBJ2-2	-	-	TGTGCCAGCTCGCCGGCATGGGGTTCCGGGGAGCTGTTTTTT	CASSPAWGSGELFF
TRBV2	TRBJ2-3	-	-	TGTGCCAGCAGTTGGGTGACAGATACGCAGTATTTT	CASSWVTDTQYF
TRBV18	TRBJ2-7	few	-	TGTGCCAGCTCACCACCGGGTAGGACCTCCTACGAGCAGTACTTC	CASSPPGRTSYEQYF
TRBV20-1	TRBJ2-1	few	TRBD2	TGCAGTGCTAGTGGCTATGCGGGGGGTTACAATGAGCAGTTCTTC	CSASGYAGGYNEQFF
TRBV10-3	TRBJ2-1	-	TRBD2	TGTGCCATCAGGACCGGGACTAGCGGGGGGGCCCCTTCCTACAATGAGCAGTTCTTC	CAIRTGTSGGAPSYNEQFF
TRBV15	TRBJ2-2	-	-	TGTGCCACCAGCAGAGGGGGCGGGAACACCGGGGAGCTGTTTTTT	CATSRGGGNTGELFF
TRBV12-3/TRBV12-4	TRBJ2-3	many	TRBD1	TGTGCCAGCAGTTCATACAGGGGGCGGACAGATACGCAGTATTTT	CASSSYRGRTDTQYF
TRBV12-3/TRBV12-4	TRBJ2-7	many	TRBD2	TGTGCCAGCAGAAGGACTAGCGGGAGTGACGAGCAGTACTTC	CASRRTSGSDEQYF
TRBV25-1	TRBJ1-2	-	TRBD1	TGTGCCAGCAGTGAATATGGACAGGGGAGGTATGGCTACACCTTC	CASSEYGQGRYGYTF
TRBV12-3/TRBV12-4	TRBJ2-7	-	TRBD2	TGTGCCAGCAGGACTAGCGGGAGCCAAGAGCAGTACTTC	CASRTSGSQEQYF
TRBV7-2	TRBJ2-1	few	-	TGTGCCAGCAGCTTAGTCTGGGACTTACGCTACAATGAGCAGTTCTTC	CASSLVWDLRYNEQFF
TRBV28	TRBJ2-5	-	TRBD1	TGTGCCAGCAGCCAGGACAGGGGGCTATTAGAGACCCAGTACTTC	CASSQDRGLLETQYF
TRBV15	TRBJ1-5	few	TRBD1	TGTGCCACCGCCCAGGGGGGGGAGGGTCAGCCCCAGCATTTT	CATAQGGEGQPQHF
TRBV2	TRBJ1-1	-	-	TGTGCCAGCTTACGGGGATTGAACACTGAAGCTTTCTTT	CASLRGLNTEAFF
TRBV20-1	TRBJ1-5	-	-	TGCAGTGCTAGAAGGACCATCTATCAGCCCCAGCATTTT	CSARRTIYQPQHF